This TCR beta chain was retrieved from a study of blood T cells in healthy people across ages. Aged about 6 to 100, donors were systemically healthy Caucasians from Russia. This clonotype occurred many times. What it binds is not known. A second roughly 6 to 11 cycle PCR used barcoded and J-beta primers. Each sample yielded at least 3 million CDR3-containing paired-end reads. TCRdb re-analysed the 5' RACE reads in MiXCR, keeping a single row per CDR3 protein. The sample contains roughly 680,000 distinct CDR3 sequences, about 51% of which appear only once. Study results and caveats: Long-lived and aged donors differed, with more naive CD4+ cells and higher diversity in the long-lived.

J was trimmed by 7 bases and V by 0 bases; bases with no gene match: 3. This CDR3 has 16 amino acids. Germline CDR1 SGDLS, CDR2 YYNGEE. Sequenced material: blood. The chain joins TRBV9 to TRBJ2-1, with TRBD2 identical over 14 bases. This receptor was taken from a woman older than 75 in good health. The chain's CDR3 is CASSVGGTSGRNEQFF. The CDR3 DNA reads TGTGCCAGCAGCGTAGGGGGGACTAGCGGGAGAAATGAGCAGTTCTTC.